This T cell receptor (beta chain) was found in a study of cytomegalovirus exposure and HLA in healthy donors. Broader study findings: The study reported that TCR beta sequences accurately predicted HLA-A and HLA-B alleles in most subjects. According to a later analysis, most TCR beta chains associated with CMV appeared HLA-restricted. One later analysis reportedly identified an Asian-associated ancestry cluster that showed fewer N-insertions than the approximately 700-donor mean. Using a false discovery rate of 0.05, a later analysis showed that fewer than 20,000 TCR beta sequences were associated with HLA alleles.

Primers included in the PCR were 60 Vbeta and 13 Jbeta primers. Only in-frame clones appear in the TCRdb table, and some are missing; sequencing was by immunoSEQ multiplex PCR. The sample holds about 120,000 clones, roughly 80% seen once. Regarding this clone: Its antigen remains unknown.

Trimming removed 4 bases from V and 7 bases from J; junction bases left unmatched: 14. The CDR3 spans 15 residues. Germline CDR1 and CDR2: GTSNPN and SVGIG (reference sequence). This chain joins TRBV30 and TRBJ1-2, with TRBD1 matching over 8 bases. The origin of this receptor is a man aged 45-65 years in good health and CMV-seropositive. The sequenced sample was PBMCs. The CDR3 nucleotides read TGTGCCTGGAAGGGGACAGGCATTTCATTCGGTGGCTACACCTTC. Translation gives CAWKGTGISFGGYTF.